The entry that follows covers one TCR beta chain sequence. The data belong to a study of OX40 agonist ivuxolimab in advanced cancers. Clones were read by immunoSEQ multiplex PCR, and TCRdb kept only the in-frame ones, dropping some. Among tens of thousands of clones, roughly 90% were seen once, and the ten largest hold roughly a tenth. The receptor's source is an adult with an advanced solid tumor such as melanoma, head and neck, liver or kidney cancer. The sample was CD4+ or CD8+ T cells sorted from blood, taken in a trial of the OX40 agonist ivuxolimab.

CDR3 coding DNA: TGTGCCAGCAGCGGAGGAGATTGGTTCGATGAGCAGTTCTTC. Amino acid sequence: CASSGGDWFDEQFF. The chain links TRBV9 to TRBJ2-1; D is unresolved. The germline V and J ends were trimmed by 3 bases and 8 bases, with 15 bases remaining between them. Germline CDR1 SGDLS, CDR2 YYNGEE. The CDR3 has 14 residues.